The 11 T cell receptor beta chains presented below share a single source sample, sequenced in a study of Tregs in tolerant kidney transplant recipients. The method was immunoSEQ multiplex PCR; TCRdb's version includes in-frame clones alone and lacks a portion of them. The sample shows about 240,000 clones, roughly four fifths of them seen only once. The material sequenced was CD4+ T cells from blood. These receptors originate from a human donor in good health.

The genes are TRBV14 and TRBJ1-1; possible D gene TRBD1, 6 bases. Germline CDR1 and CDR2: SGHDN and FVKESK. V was clipped by 0 bases and J by 3 bases, with 14 bases between them. The CDR3 runs to 16 residues. The CDR3 sequence: CASSQDWGRGDTEAFF. CDR3 bases: TGTGCCAGCAGCCAAGATTGGGGCAGGGGAGACACTGAAGCTTTCTTT.

V gene TRBV9 combines with J gene TRBJ2-5; 10 bases agree with TRBD1. J gave up 4 bases and V 4 bases, and 4 bases lay outside the gene matches. The CDR3 consists of 14 residues. In germline, CDR1 is SGDLS, CDR2 YYNGEE. DNA for the CDR3: TGTGCCAGCAGCAAAGGACAGGGGGTAGAGACCCAGTACTTC. This gives the protein CASSKGQGVETQYF.

The chain carries TRBV10-3 and TRBJ2-7; TRBD2 matches at 8 bases. V trimming: 8 bases; J trimming: 3 bases; junction bases outside the gene matches: 9. The V gene's germline CDR1 is ENHRY and CDR2 SYGVKD. The CDR3 spans 14 residues. Written as DNA, the CDR3 is TGTGCCATCTCCCTTAAACGGGGGGGCTACGAGCAGTACTTC. As protein: CAISLKRGGYEQYF.

The rearrangement joins TRBV9 to TRBJ1-4; weak D call: TRBD1 (5 bases). This CDR3 region has 14 residues. Per germline, CDR1 SGDLS and CDR2 YYNGEE. Trimming stripped 3 bases from V and 6 bases from J, with 12 bases between. The CDR3 DNA reads TGTGCCAGCAGCGCTTCAGGGAGGGATGAAAAACTGTTTTTT. Amino acid sequence: CASSASGRDEKLFF.

This clone was observed a single time. The J gene is TRBJ1-1, the V gene TRBV27; tentatively, D is TRBD1 (5 bases). CDR1 and CDR2 (germline): MNHEY, SMNVEV (reference sequence). V lost 2 bases, J lost 0 bases, and 7 bases lay in between. The CDR3 loop spans 14 amino acids. This CDR3 is CASSLHRMNTEAFF. CDR3 DNA: TGTGCCAGCAGTTTACACAGGATGAACACTGAAGCTTTCTTT.

This sequence joins TRBV9 and TRBJ2-1; TRBD2 matches at 9 bases. Germline V gene lookup returns CDR1 SGDLS and CDR2 YYNGEE. The CDR3 has 16 residues. Trimming cost V 4 bases and J 2 bases; bases outside gene matches: 7. The CDR3 coding sequence is TGTGCCAGCAGCCTCGCCGGGACTAGCCCCTACAATGAGCAGTTCTTC. As protein: CASSLAGTSPYNEQFF.

V usage is TRBV27 and J usage is TRBJ2-3, with 8 positions matching TRBD1. This CDR3 spans 14 amino acids. CDR1 MNHEY and CDR2 SMNVEV come from the germline V gene (reference sequence). V trimming: 5 bases; J trimming: 4 bases; junction bases outside the gene matches: 5. CDR3 sequence (DNA): TGTGCCAGCAGTGCGGACAGGGTCGCAGATACGCAGTATTTT. Its protein is CASSADRVADTQYF.

This clone came up once. The chain joins TRBV10-1 to TRBJ2-6; D is ambiguous. CDR3 length: 19 residues. V lost 7 bases and J lost 2, with 24 bases in between. Germline V lookup: CDR1 WNHNN, CDR2 SYGVQD (reference sequence). In DNA, the CDR3 is TGCGCCAGCACTGGCAGTTGGGCTTCTTTAGGCCCTGGGGCCAACGTCCTGACTTTC. Its translation: CASTGSWASLGPGANVLTF.

The chain carries TRBV19 and TRBJ1-2; 9 bases fit TRBD1. This CDR3 is 13 amino acids long. Looked up from germline, CDR1 is LNHDA and CDR2 is SQIVND (reference sequence). V lost 5 bases and J lost 7; bases outside the gene matches: 5. In DNA form, the CDR3 reads TGTGCCAGTAGTTACCGGGACAGGGTTGGCTACACCTTC. Its translation: CASSYRDRVGYTF.

This chain joins TRBV7-8 and TRBJ1-2; D remains ambiguous. Per the germline V gene, CDR1 is SGHVS and CDR2 is FQNEAQ. The ends were cut back, 4 bases at V and 7 bases at J, with 13 bases in the middle. CDR3 size: 13 residues. In nucleotides, the CDR3 is TGTGCCAGCAGCTCAGACAAAGGACGTGGCTACACCTTC. Its protein product is CASSSDKGRGYTF.

This clone has just a few counts. CDR3 sequence: CASSYSGERSSPLHF. For the CDR3, the DNA is TGTGCCAGCAGTTACAGCGGGGAAAGAAGTTCACCCCTCCACTTT. The V call is TRBV6-5, the J call TRBJ1-6; D is uncertain. The CDR3 consists of 15 residues. V was shortened by 2 bases and J by 9 bases, with 14 bases between the two germline ends. CDR1 MNHEY and CDR2 SVGAGI come from the germline V gene.